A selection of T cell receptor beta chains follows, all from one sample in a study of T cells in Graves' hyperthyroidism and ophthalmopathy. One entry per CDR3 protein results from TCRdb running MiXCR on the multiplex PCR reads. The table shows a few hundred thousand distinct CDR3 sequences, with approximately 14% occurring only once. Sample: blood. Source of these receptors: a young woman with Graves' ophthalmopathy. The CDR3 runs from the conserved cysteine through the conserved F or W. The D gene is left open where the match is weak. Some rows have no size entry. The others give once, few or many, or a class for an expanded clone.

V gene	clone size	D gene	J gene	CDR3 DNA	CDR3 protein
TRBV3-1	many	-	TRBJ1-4	TGTGCCAGCAGCCCAAGATCGGGACTCCCTGAAAAACTGTTTTTT	CASSPRSGLPEKLFF
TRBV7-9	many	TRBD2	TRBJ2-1	TGTGCCAGCAGCAGGGGACTAGCGGGGTTAAATGAGCAGTTCTTC	CASSRGLAGLNEQFF
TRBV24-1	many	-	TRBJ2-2	TGTGCCACCAGTGACACCGACAGGTTCTGGACCGGGGAGCTGTTTTTT	CATSDTDRFWTGELFF
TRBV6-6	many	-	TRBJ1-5	TGTGCCAGCAGTTACTCGAGGTATCAGCCCCAGCATTTT	CASSYSRYQPQHF
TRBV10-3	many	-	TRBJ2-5	TGTGCCATCAGCCTGCACAGGGCGAGTCCCCACCAAGAGACCCAGTACTTC	CAISLHRASPHQETQYF
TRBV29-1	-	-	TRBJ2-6	TGCAGCGGCGTACTCAGGGTCCCCTCCTCTGGGGCCAACGTCCTGACTTTC	CSGVLRVPSSGANVLTF
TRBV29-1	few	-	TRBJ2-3	TGCAGCGGCCGAAGGGGACCCTTCCCAGATACGCAGTATTTT	CSGRRGPFPDTQYF
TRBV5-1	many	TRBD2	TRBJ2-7	TGCGCCAGCAATCTCGGGGGGGCCTCTTACGAGCAGTACTTC	CASNLGGASYEQYF
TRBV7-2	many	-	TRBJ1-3	TGTGCCAGCTCTCGGGCAGGGGGAAACACCATATATTTT	CASSRAGGNTIYF
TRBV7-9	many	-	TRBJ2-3	TGTGCCAGCAGCTTATTCCCCCGGGGACCCACAGATACGCAGTATTTT	CASSLFPRGPTDTQYF
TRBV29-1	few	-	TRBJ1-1	TGCAGCGTTTGGGACAAAATATTGGGAAACGGTGAAGCTTTCTTT	CSVWDKILGNGEAFF
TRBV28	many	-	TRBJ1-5	TGTGCCAGCAGTGGAAGACAGGCAAGGAGTCAGCCCCAGCATTTT	CASSGRQARSQPQHF
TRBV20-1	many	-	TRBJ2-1	TGCAGTGCTAGAGCGGACGGGACCAATGAGCAGTTCTTC	CSARADGTNEQFF
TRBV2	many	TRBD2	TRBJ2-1	TGTGCCAGCAGAACCCTTAGCGGGACTGGGAATGAGCAGTTCTTC	CASRTLSGTGNEQFF
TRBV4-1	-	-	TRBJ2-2	TGCGCCAGCAGCCAAGTTAGCAGTCCCCAGGGGTGGACCGGGGAGCTGTTTTTT	CASSQVSSPQGWTGELFF
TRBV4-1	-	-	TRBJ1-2	TGCGCCAGCAGCCAAGTGGCGGCCACTAACTATGGCTACACCTTC	CASSQVAATNYGYTF
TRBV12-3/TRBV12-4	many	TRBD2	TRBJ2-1	TGTGCCAGCAGTTCCCGAATAACTAGCGGGGGTGTCAATGAGCAGTTCTTC	CASSSRITSGGVNEQFF
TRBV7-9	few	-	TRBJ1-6	TGTGCCAGCAGCTCCCACACAGGGTATAATTCACCCCTCCACTTT	CASSSHTGYNSPLHF
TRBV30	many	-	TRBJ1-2	TGTGCCTGGACAGTTAACTATGGCTACACCTTC	CAWTVNYGYTF
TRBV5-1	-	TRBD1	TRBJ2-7	TGCGCCAGCAGCCGCGACAGGGGTGACGGGCAGTACTTC	CASSRDRGDGQYF
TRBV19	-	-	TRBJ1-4	TGTGCCAGTAGGACGGCGAGCCAGGGAGGTGAAAAACTGTTTTTT	CASRTASQGGEKLFF
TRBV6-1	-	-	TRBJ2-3	TGTGCCACCCTGGAATCCCCGAGCACAGATACGCAGTATTTT	CATLESPSTDTQYF
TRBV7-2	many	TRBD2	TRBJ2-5	TGTGCCAGCAGTATTACTAGCGGGGGGCCTCAAGAGACCCAGTACTTC	CASSITSGGPQETQYF
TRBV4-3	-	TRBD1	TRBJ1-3	TGCGCCAGCAGCCAACCAACAGGGGCTCCCGGAAACACCATATATTTT	CASSQPTGAPGNTIYF
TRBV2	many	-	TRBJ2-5	TGTGCCAGCAGCCCGCCGACCGACAGTAAAGAGACCCAGTACTTC	CASSPPTDSKETQYF
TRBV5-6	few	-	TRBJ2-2	TGTGCCAGCAGACAAGACGGTACTAGGCCCCCCGGGGAGCTGTTTTTT	CASRQDGTRPPGELFF
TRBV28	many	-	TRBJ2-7	TGTGCCAGCAGTTTTGGTCAGTCTGACGAGCAGTACTTC	CASSFGQSDEQYF
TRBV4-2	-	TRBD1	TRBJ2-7	TGTGCCAGCAGCCAAGCGGTGAGCGGACAGGGGCTCGAGCAGTACTTC	CASSQAVSGQGLEQYF
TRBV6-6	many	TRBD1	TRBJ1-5	TGTGCCAGCAGTTACTCCCCCGCCCGGGACAGTAATCAGCCCCAGCATTTT	CASSYSPARDSNQPQHF
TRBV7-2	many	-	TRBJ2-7	TGTGCCAGCAGCCCCCGGCAGGCAGGCGCAAAGGTGTACGAGCAGTACTTC	CASSPRQAGAKVYEQYF
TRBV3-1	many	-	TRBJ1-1	TGTGCCAGCAGCCCTAGCGGGCGGGGTACTGAAGCTTTCTTT	CASSPSGRGTEAFF
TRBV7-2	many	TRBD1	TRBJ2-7	TGTGCCAGCAGTTCACTGACAGGGGGCTTTAACGAGCAGTACTTC	CASSSLTGGFNEQYF
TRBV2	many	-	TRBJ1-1	TGTGCCAGCAGTGACAGTGAAGGGGATGAAGCTTTCTTT	CASSDSEGDEAFF
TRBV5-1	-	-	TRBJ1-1	TGCGCCAGCAGGCAGGGGAGGGACACTGAAGCTTTCTTT	CASRQGRDTEAFF
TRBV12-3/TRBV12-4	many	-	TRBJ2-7	TGTGCCAGCAGTTTTAGGCGGGGCTACGAGCAGTACTTC	CASSFRRGYEQYF
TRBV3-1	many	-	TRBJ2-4	TGTGCCAGCAGCCAAGAAGGGACCCTCGGGGGCATTCAGTACTTC	CASSQEGTLGGIQYF
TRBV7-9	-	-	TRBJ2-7	TGTGCCAGCACCGATGGCTCCGAGCAGTACTTC	CASTDGSEQYF
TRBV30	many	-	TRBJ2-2	TGTGCCTGGAGTTCTGGACAGACGGAAACCGGGGAGCTGTTTTTT	CAWSSGQTETGELFF
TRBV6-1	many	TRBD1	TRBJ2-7	TGTGCCAGCAGCCAGGGGGAAAACTCCTACGAGCAGTACTTC	CASSQGENSYEQYF
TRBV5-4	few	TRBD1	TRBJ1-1	TGTGCCAGCAGCTTGGCCGAGACAGGGGCCACTGAAGCTTTCTTT	CASSLAETGATEAFF
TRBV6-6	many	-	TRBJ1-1	TGTGCCAGCAGTTACGGCGGGGCTTCGTGGGAAGCTTTCTTT	CASSYGGASWEAFF
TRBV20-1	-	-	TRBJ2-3	TGCAGTGCTAGGGTGGGCTTCACAGATACGCAGTATTTT	CSARVGFTDTQYF
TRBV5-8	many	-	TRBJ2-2	TGTGCCAGCAGCCTTATCGGCAGCGTCCTCACCGGGGAGCTGTTTTTT	CASSLIGSVLTGELFF
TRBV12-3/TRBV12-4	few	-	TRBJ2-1	TGTGCCAGCAGTTTAAGTAGGCATTACAATGAGCAGTTCTTC	CASSLSRHYNEQFF
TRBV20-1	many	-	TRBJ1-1	TGCAGTGCTAGAGATATGGGAGGGAACACTGAAGCTTTCTTT	CSARDMGGNTEAFF